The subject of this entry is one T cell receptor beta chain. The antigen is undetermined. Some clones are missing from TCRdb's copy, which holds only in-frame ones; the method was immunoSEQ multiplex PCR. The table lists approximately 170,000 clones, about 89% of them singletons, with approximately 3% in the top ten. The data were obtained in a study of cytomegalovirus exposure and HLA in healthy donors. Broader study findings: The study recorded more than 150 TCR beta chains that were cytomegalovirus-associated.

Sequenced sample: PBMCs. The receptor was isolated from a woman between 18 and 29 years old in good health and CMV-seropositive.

The CDR3 sequence: CASSVPGLAGDNHLEQFF. For the CDR3, the DNA is TGTGCCAGCAGTGTCCCGGGACTAGCGGGAGACAATCATTTGGAGCAGTTCTTC. The genes are TRBV28 and TRBJ2-1, with 14 bases aligning to TRBD2. Looked up from germline, CDR1 is MDHEN and CDR2 is SYDVKM. The CDR3 covers 18 residues. V trimming: 5 bases; J trimming: 10 bases; junction bases outside the gene matches: 16.